A selection of T cell receptor beta chains follows, all from one sample in a study of metastatic and nonmetastatic thyroid tumors. Through MiXCR, TCRdb re-clonotyped the PCR reads. The table has about 40,000 clones, about a sixth seen once. Sequencing was done on a sample of tumor tissue. The receptor set was obtained from a female donor with papillary thyroid cancer or a benign thyroid nodule (not recorded which). Some clones in this sample may be carry-over from other donors' samples. CDR3s include the opening cysteine and the closing phenylalanine or tryptophan. Each record gives: V gene, D gene, J gene, clone size, CDR3 DNA, CDR3 protein. The D gene is left open where the match is weak. A clone size is listed for some rows: how often the clone was seen (once, few, many), or a class if it is expanded.

v_call: TRBV12-3/TRBV12-4
d_call: .
j_call: TRBJ2-3
clone_size: many
cdr3_nt: TGTGCCAGCCCTCCCGCGGCCGGGGACCCCCCGAGCACAGATACGCAGTATTTT
cdr3_aa: CASPPAAGDPPSTDTQYF

v_call: TRBV10-3
d_call: TRBD2
j_call: TRBJ2-1
clone_size: many
cdr3_nt: TGTGCCATCAGAGACATGGGACTAGATTTAAATGAGCAGTTCTTC
cdr3_aa: CAIRDMGLDLNEQFF

v_call: TRBV6-5
d_call: .
j_call: TRBJ1-5
clone_size: many
cdr3_nt: TGTGCCAGCAGTTACGGGCAGAATCAGCCCCAGCATTTT
cdr3_aa: CASSYGQNQPQHF

v_call: TRBV15
d_call: .
j_call: TRBJ1-1
clone_size: .
cdr3_nt: TGTGCCACCAGCAGAGATCGAAGGGCTGCTGAAGCTTTCTTT
cdr3_aa: CATSRDRRAAEAFF

v_call: TRBV6-2/TRBV6-3
d_call: .
j_call: TRBJ1-1
clone_size: many
cdr3_nt: TGTGCCAGCAGCCCTAGGGGTTGGGGCACTGAAGCTTTCTTT
cdr3_aa: CASSPRGWGTEAFF

v_call: TRBV4-3
d_call: TRBD1
j_call: TRBJ1-4
clone_size: .
cdr3_nt: TGCGCCAGCAGCCAGCAACCACAGGGGGCGGGTGAAAAACTGTTTTTT
cdr3_aa: CASSQQPQGAGEKLFF

v_call: TRBV20-1
d_call: .
j_call: TRBJ2-2
clone_size: .
cdr3_nt: TGCAGTGCTAGGATGACAGGAGTCCGAACCGGGGAGCTCTTTTTT
cdr3_aa: CSARMTGVRTGELFF

v_call: TRBV5-1
d_call: .
j_call: TRBJ1-1
clone_size: many
cdr3_nt: TGCGCCAGCAGCTTGTTATCGTGGAACACTGAAGCTTTCTTT
cdr3_aa: CASSLLSWNTEAFF

v_call: TRBV20-1
d_call: TRBD1
j_call: TRBJ2-4
clone_size: many
cdr3_nt: TGCAGTGCTAAACAGGGGAAAAACATTCAGTACTTC
cdr3_aa: CSAKQGKNIQYF

v_call: TRBV2
d_call: .
j_call: TRBJ2-5
clone_size: many
cdr3_nt: TGTGCCAGCAGTGACATGGACTTTCAAGAGACCCAGTACTTC
cdr3_aa: CASSDMDFQETQYF

v_call: TRBV7-9
d_call: .
j_call: TRBJ2-3
clone_size: many
cdr3_nt: TGTGCCAGCAGCTTAGGCAGGCCCCCAGATACGCAGTATTTT
cdr3_aa: CASSLGRPPDTQYF

v_call: TRBV6-1
d_call: .
j_call: TRBJ1-6
clone_size: medium-sized
cdr3_nt: TGTGCCAGCAGCTACCAGGAAAGATATAATTCACCCCTCCACTTT
cdr3_aa: CASSYQERYNSPLHF

v_call: TRBV10-3
d_call: TRBD1
j_call: TRBJ2-1
clone_size: many
cdr3_nt: TGTGCCATCGACACCGGGACAGGGCTCAATGAGCAGTTCTTC
cdr3_aa: CAIDTGTGLNEQFF

v_call: TRBV5-1
d_call: .
j_call: TRBJ1-4
clone_size: many
cdr3_nt: TGCGCCAGCAGCTTGAGTGGGGGCGTCAATGAAAAACTGTTTTTT
cdr3_aa: CASSLSGGVNEKLFF

v_call: TRBV24-1
d_call: .
j_call: TRBJ2-5
clone_size: many
cdr3_nt: TGTGCCACCAGTGATACAGCGGCCTTAGAGACCCAGTACTTC
cdr3_aa: CATSDTAALETQYF

v_call: TRBV5-8
d_call: .
j_call: TRBJ2-1
clone_size: many
cdr3_nt: TGTGCCAGCAGCTTGGGGCTTATGGGGGGAGTCCACAATGAGCAGTTCTTC
cdr3_aa: CASSLGLMGGVHNEQFF

v_call: TRBV2
d_call: .
j_call: TRBJ1-1
clone_size: many
cdr3_nt: TGTGCCAGCAGGGTGGATCGGAGGAACACTGAAGCTTTCTTT
cdr3_aa: CASRVDRRNTEAFF

v_call: TRBV2
d_call: .
j_call: TRBJ2-5
clone_size: many
cdr3_nt: TGTGCCAGCAGTGAAGCGCGAGAGACCCAGTACTTC
cdr3_aa: CASSEARETQYF

v_call: TRBV9
d_call: .
j_call: TRBJ2-4
clone_size: .
cdr3_nt: TGTGCCAGCAGCAGGGGGGCAGATGACAACATTAAGTACTTC
cdr3_aa: CASSRGADDNIKYF

v_call: TRBV30
d_call: .
j_call: TRBJ2-2
clone_size: many
cdr3_nt: TGTGCCTGGATCCCAGGGGCGTCGAACACCGGGGAGCTGTTTTTT
cdr3_aa: CAWIPGASNTGELFF

v_call: TRBV14
d_call: .
j_call: TRBJ2-7
clone_size: many
cdr3_nt: TGTGCCAGCAGTTCAAGACGCGGCCTTCGCTACGAGCAGTACTTC
cdr3_aa: CASSSRRGLRYEQYF

v_call: TRBV11-2
d_call: TRBD2
j_call: TRBJ2-2
clone_size: .
cdr3_nt: TGTGCCAGCATCGTAAGCGGGAGGGCCGAGGACGGGGAGCCGTTTTTT
cdr3_aa: CASIVSGRAEDGEPFF